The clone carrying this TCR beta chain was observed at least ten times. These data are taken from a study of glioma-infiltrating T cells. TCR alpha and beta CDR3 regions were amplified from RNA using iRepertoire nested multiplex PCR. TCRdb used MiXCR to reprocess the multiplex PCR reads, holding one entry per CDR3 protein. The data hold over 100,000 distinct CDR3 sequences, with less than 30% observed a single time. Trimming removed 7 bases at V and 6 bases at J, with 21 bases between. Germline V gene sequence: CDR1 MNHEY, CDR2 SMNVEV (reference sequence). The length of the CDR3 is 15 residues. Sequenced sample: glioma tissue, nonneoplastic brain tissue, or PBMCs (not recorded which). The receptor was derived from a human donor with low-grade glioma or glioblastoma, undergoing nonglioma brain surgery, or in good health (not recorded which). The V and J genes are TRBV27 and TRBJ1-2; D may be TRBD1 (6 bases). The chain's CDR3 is CASMGRTGHLNGYTF. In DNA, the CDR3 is TGTGCCAGCATGGGCCGAACAGGGCATCTAAATGGCTACACCTTC.